These T cell receptor beta chains were read from a single sample in a study of OX40 agonist ivuxolimab in advanced cancers. Libraries were prepared by immunoSEQ multiplex PCR; TCRdb keeps only in-frame clonotypes and omits some of them. There are roughly 30,000 clones in the sample; approximately 88% occur only once, and roughly a sixth lies in the top ten. The starting material was CD4+ or CD8+ T cells sorted from blood, obtained in a trial of the OX40 agonist ivuxolimab. All receptors come from an adult with an advanced solid tumor such as melanoma, head and neck, liver or kidney cancer. The CDR3 runs from the conserved cysteine through the conserved F or W. A D gene is named only where the DNA matches it firmly. Clone size appears in some rows only: once, few, many, or a class for an expanded clone.

v_gene	abundance	d_gene	j_gene	CDR3aa	CDR3nt
TRBV6-1	medium-sized	NA	TRBJ1-6	CASSDSYNSPLHF	TGTGCCAGCAGTGACAGCTATAATTCACCCCTCCACTTT
TRBV15	NA	NA	TRBJ2-7	CATSGLFGEQYF	TGTGCCACCAGTGGGCTTTTCGGGGAGCAGTACTTC
TRBV15	NA	TRBD2	TRBJ2-3	CATSREGRGGADTQYF	TGTGCCACCAGCAGAGAAGGGCGGGGGGGCGCAGATACGCAGTATTTT
TRBV2	NA	NA	TRBJ2-7	CASSEKLGSTYEQYF	TGTGCCAGCAGTGAAAAGCTGGGATCAACCTACGAGCAGTACTTC
TRBV5-5	NA	NA	TRBJ2-1	CASSLWVDNEQFF	TGTGCCAGCAGCTTATGGGTGGACAATGAGCAGTTCTTC
TRBV7-7	NA	TRBD2	TRBJ2-2	CASTNPPESGSTGELFF	TGTGCTAGCACCAACCCTCCGGAAAGCGGGAGCACCGGGGAGCTGTTTTTT
TRBV6-5	NA	NA	TRBJ2-7	CASSPGRQPYEQYF	TGTGCCAGCAGCCCGGGACGGCAACCCTACGAGCAGTACTTC
TRBV6-6	NA	TRBD2	TRBJ2-7	CASSGGAYEQYF	TGTGCCAGCTCGGGGGGTGCCTACGAGCAGTACTTC
TRBV28	NA	NA	TRBJ2-7	CASSFYGTGYEQYF	TGTGCCAGCAGTTTCTACGGGACGGGATACGAGCAGTACTTC
TRBV11-2	NA	NA	TRBJ1-2	CASSSGTASYTF	TGTGCCAGCAGCAGCGGGACGGCAAGCTACACCTTC
TRBV5-1	NA	NA	TRBJ2-1	CASSILPSGAYNEQFF	TGCGCCAGCAGCATCCTACCCTCTGGGGCCTACAATGAGCAGTTCTTC
TRBV5-5	NA	NA	TRBJ1-5	CASSGAADQPQHF	TGTGCCAGCAGTGGGGCAGCAGATCAGCCCCAGCATTTT
TRBV11-2	NA	NA	TRBJ1-2	CASTLGGYGYTF	TGTGCCAGCACCCTGGGGGGCTATGGCTACACCTTC
TRBV27	few	TRBD1	TRBJ2-4	CASSLSGQGNIQYF	TGTGCCAGCAGTTTATCCGGACAGGGAAACATTCAGTACTTC
TRBV6-6	NA	NA	TRBJ2-2	CASSYSRGAPLGELFF	TGTGCCAGCAGTTACTCGAGGGGGGCCCCCCTGGGGGAGCTGTTTTTT
TRBV28	NA	NA	TRBJ2-7	CASTASYEQYF	TGTGCCAGCACCGCTTCCTACGAGCAGTACTTC
TRBV11-3	few	TRBD1	TRBJ2-2	CASSPRGHNGELFF	TGTGCCAGCAGCCCCAGGGGGCATAACGGGGAGCTGTTTTTT
TRBV7-8	NA	TRBD1	TRBJ2-5	CASSSQGARETQYF	TGTGCCAGCAGCTCACAGGGGGCCCGAGAGACCCAGTACTTC
TRBV28	NA	TRBD1	TRBJ2-7	CASRHGTGAYEQYF	TGTGCCAGCAGGCACGGGACAGGCGCCTACGAGCAGTACTTC
TRBV7-6	NA	TRBD1	TRBJ2-5	CASSLGRDREDRETQYF	TGTGCCAGCAGCTTAGGCCGGGACAGGGAAGATAGAGAGACCCAGTACTTC
TRBV2	few	NA	TRBJ1-5	CASSEQDQKHF	TGTGCCAGCAGTGAACAGGACCAAAAGCATTTT
TRBV4-2	medium-sized	TRBD1	TRBJ2-3	CASSPIWDRGSWAQYF	TGTGCCAGCAGCCCCATTTGGGACAGGGGTAGTTGGGCGCAGTATTTT
TRBV4-1	NA	NA	TRBJ2-5	CASSPQVVSGETQYF	TGCGCCAGCAGCCCACAGGTCGTTTCGGGCGAGACCCAGTACTTC
TRBV27	NA	NA	TRBJ2-1	CARVPSYNEQFF	TGTGCCAGAGTACCATCCTACAATGAGCAGTTCTTC
TRBV15	NA	NA	TRBJ2-7	CATSRETGVNYEQYF	TGTGCCACCAGCAGAGAGACAGGAGTCAACTACGAGCAGTACTTC
TRBV30	NA	NA	TRBJ2-5	CALDISETQYF	TGTGCCCTCGACATTTCAGAGACCCAGTACTTC
TRBV19	few	NA	TRBJ1-1	CASSLGNTEAFF	TGTGCCAGTAGTTTAGGAAACACTGAAGCTTTCTTT
TRBV11-3	hyperexpanded	NA	TRBJ2-7	CASSTVSYEQYF	TGTGCCAGCAGCACCGTATCCTACGAGCAGTACTTC
TRBV5-1	NA	NA	TRBJ2-7	CASSLTAGQSYEQYF	TGCGCCAGCAGCTTGACAGCGGGACAGAGCTACGAGCAGTACTTC
TRBV27	NA	TRBD1	TRBJ2-7	CASSKPGQGYEQYF	TGTGCCAGCAGTAAACCGGGACAGGGCTACGAGCAGTACTTC
TRBV4-2	NA	TRBD2	TRBJ2-7	CASSQEGREGTYEQYF	TGTGCCAGCAGCCAAGAAGGACGGGAGGGAACCTACGAGCAGTACTTC
TRBV2	NA	NA	TRBJ2-7	CASQGLLGSEQYF	TGTGCCAGCCAGGGACTCTTGGGAAGCGAGCAGTACTTC
TRBV25-1	NA	NA	TRBJ1-1	CASSEYAPGMNTEAFF	TGTGCCAGCAGTGAATACGCCCCAGGGATGAACACTGAAGCTTTCTTT
TRBV11-3	few	TRBD2	TRBJ2-1	CASSSRSSGSYNEQFF	TGTGCCAGCAGCTCAAGGTCTAGCGGGTCCTACAATGAGCAGTTCTTC
TRBV13	NA	NA	TRBJ1-1	CASSLRAGRTEAFF	TGTGCCAGCAGCTTAAGGGCAGGGAGAACTGAAGCTTTCTTT
TRBV7-6	once	NA	TRBJ1-3	CASKSVAGNTIYF	TGTGCCAGCAAATCCGTGGCTGGAAACACCATATATTTT
TRBV13	NA	NA	TRBJ1-2	CASSFMGRDQDLNYGYTF	TGTGCCAGCAGCTTTATGGGCAGGGACCAAGATCTTAACTATGGCTACACCTTC
TRBV5-1	NA	NA	TRBJ2-3	CASSFQGPNTDTQYF	TGCGCCAGCAGCTTCCAGGGGCCCAACACAGATACGCAGTATTTT
TRBV27	once	TRBD1	TRBJ1-1	CASSLSGTVDTEAFF	TGTGCCAGCAGTTTATCGGGGACAGTTGACACTGAAGCTTTCTTT
TRBV7-8	NA	NA	TRBJ1-1	CASSLYMNTEAFF	TGTGCCAGCAGCCTCTATATGAACACTGAAGCTTTCTTT
TRBV4-1	NA	NA	TRBJ2-7	CASSHLYDGSYEQYF	TGCGCCAGCAGCCATCTCTACGACGGGAGCTACGAGCAGTACTTC
TRBV7-3	once	TRBD2	TRBJ2-2	CASSLPLTSGRPNTGELFF	TGTGCCAGCAGCTTACCCCTAACTAGCGGGAGGCCAAACACCGGGGAGCTGTTTTTT
TRBV7-6	NA	TRBD2	TRBJ2-1	CASSSSGGAESYNEQFF	TGTGCCAGCAGCTCGAGCGGGGGGGCCGAATCCTACAATGAGCAGTTCTTC
TRBV4-3	few	NA	TRBJ2-2	CASSQPGVNGELFF	TGCGCCAGCAGCCAGCCGGGAGTGAACGGGGAGCTGTTTTTT
TRBV5-1	NA	NA	TRBJ2-3	CASEEPNPRDTQYF	TGCGCCAGCGAAGAACCCAATCCCCGCGATACGCAGTATTTT
TRBV29-1	NA	NA	TRBJ2-7	CSALGTDAYEQYF	TGCAGCGCCCTCGGGACGGATGCCTACGAGCAGTACTTC
TRBV19	NA	NA	TRBJ1-5	CASSIVVGDNQPQHF	TGTGCCAGTAGTATCGTGGTCGGCGACAATCAGCCCCAGCATTTT
TRBV7-9	NA	NA	TRBJ2-7	CASSPRTADPYEQYF	TGTGCCAGCAGCCCGAGGACAGCCGACCCCTACGAGCAGTACTTC
TRBV19	once	NA	TRBJ1-2	CASQIGVIGNYGYTF	TGTGCCAGCCAGATCGGGGTTATAGGGAACTATGGCTACACCTTC
TRBV7-9	NA	TRBD2	TRBJ2-1	CASSLLSGLAGPYNEQFF	TGTGCCAGCAGCTTACTGTCTGGCCTAGCGGGGCCTTACAATGAGCAGTTCTTC
TRBV28	NA	NA	TRBJ1-2	CASSSRFGASYGYTF	TGTGCCAGCAGTTCGAGGTTCGGGGCTAGCTATGGCTACACCTTC
TRBV2	NA	TRBD1	TRBJ1-2	CASSEDIGQGAYGYTF	TGTGCCAGCAGTGAGGACATAGGACAGGGGGCGTATGGCTACACCTTC
TRBV27	few	TRBD2	TRBJ2-3	CASRPWAAGGPADTQYF	TGTGCCAGCAGACCGTGGGCAGCGGGGGGGCCGGCAGATACGCAGTATTTT
TRBV28	once	NA	TRBJ2-6	CATQGGSRANVLTF	TGTGCCACCCAGGGGGGCTCGAGGGCCAACGTCCTGACTTTC
TRBV19	NA	NA	TRBJ1-1	CASSQAMNTEAFF	TGTGCCAGCTCCCAGGCGATGAACACTGAAGCTTTCTTT
TRBV6-4	NA	TRBD2	TRBJ2-1	CASSANLAGAYNEQFF	TGTGCCAGCAGTGCAAATCTAGCGGGGGCCTACAATGAGCAGTTCTTC